Below, 20 T cell receptor beta chains from the same sample are listed, as sequenced in a study of spatial heterogeneity in lung cancer (dated by TCRdb to about 2019). The time point label here, explained by the study, means: sample taken at primary tumor resection. Preparation of the library involved 5' RACE. TCRdb records NextSeq 500 as the sequencer. TCRdb redid the processing of the public reads, applying fastp at Q25 and MiXCR, and retained in-frame beta chains. Each CDR3 protein appears once, grouped with its most common genes and DNA. The sample table contains 55,000 to 70,000 distinct CDR3 sequences; only one count was recorded for roughly 5.9% of them. In total, the top ten clones hold roughly 15% of the sample. The source material was PBMCs, sampled at surgery. The receptors were sampled from a female donor with early-stage non-small cell lung cancer.

The chain couples TRBV6-5 to TRBJ1-2; 8 bases align to TRBD1. The V gene end was trimmed by 6 bases and the J gene end by 4 bases; junction bases not matched to a gene: 10. The germline V gene has CDR1 MNHEY and CDR2 SVGAGI. This CDR3 is built from 15 residues. The CDR3, as DNA: TGTGCCAGCAGACTATCTCCGGACAGGGTCTATGGCTACACCTTC. Protein: CASRLSPDRVYGYTF.

The CDR3 region has the DNA TGTGCCAGCAATTTCGGGGGTTATAGCAATCAGCCCCAGCATTTT. Its translation is CASNFGGYSNQPQHF. The chain is built from TRBV5-6 and TRBJ1-5; TRBD1 is a possible D gene (5 bases). This CDR3 comprises 15 residues. Germline CDR1 SGHDT, CDR2 YYEEEE. Trimming shortened V by 6 bases and J by 0 bases, and 13 bases separated the two germline ends.

In its sample, this clonotype was seen a few times. The gene calls are TRBV18 and TRBJ1-1, with 9 bases lining up with TRBD1. Looked up from germline, CDR1 is KGHSH and CDR2 is LQKENI. The CDR3 is made up of 14 amino acids. V was clipped by 4 bases and J by 3 bases; unmatched bases: 3. CDR3 residues: CASSRGQGHTEAFF. The CDR3 bases are TGTGCCAGCTCACGGGGACAGGGTCACACTGAAGCTTTCTTT.

In this sample, this clonotype turned up many times. J is TRBJ2-6 and V is TRBV12-3 or TRBV12-4, with unresolved D. This CDR3 contains 16 residues. Trimming cost V 8 bases and J 0 bases, with 14 bases left between them. The CDR3 loop reads CASRGRFLSGANVLTF. CDR3 nucleotide sequence: TGTGCCAGCCGAGGAAGGTTCCTCTCTGGGGCCAACGTCCTGACTTTC.

This clonotype was seen repeatedly, ten times or more. The V and J genes are TRBV6-2 or TRBV6-3 and TRBJ2-3; tentatively, D is TRBD1 (5 bases). Trimming took off 6 bases at V and 0 bases at J, with 10 bases between the two ends. This CDR3 region has 14 residues. Germline CDR1 MNHEY, CDR2 SVGEGT. DNA of the CDR3: TGTGCCAGCAGGGGGCACGCTAGCACAGATACGCAGTATTTT. It specifies CASRGHASTDTQYF.

This clonotype was observed many times. The V gene is TRBV25-1, the J gene TRBJ1-6; possibly TRBD1 for D (5 bases). Germline-derived CDR1 and CDR2 are MGHDK and SYGVNS. V lost 6 bases and J 13 bases, leaving 16 bases between the germline ends. The CDR3 runs 13 residues. For the CDR3, the DNA is TGTGCCAGCAGCATTCAGGGAGGCTTCCCCCTCCACTTT. It is translated as CASSIQGGFPLHF.

This clonotype was seen a handful of times. The gene calls are TRBV4-1 and TRBJ1-2; 7 bases agree with TRBD1. The CDR3 has 14 residues. Trimming removed 3 bases from V and 8 bases from J; junction bases left unmatched: 9. CDR1 and CDR2 from the germline V gene are MGHRA and YSYEKL. In nucleotides, the CDR3 is TGCGCCAGCAGCCACCCCCGACAGGGTCAAGGCTACACCTTC. Amino acid sequence: CASSHPRQGQGYTF.

This clonotype has ten or more counts. The rearrangement joins TRBV13 to TRBJ2-7, with 10 bases identical to TRBD2. V was clipped by 2 bases and J by 5 bases; unmatched bases: 18. This CDR3 spans 19 amino acids. The V gene's germline CDR1 is PRHDT and CDR2 FYEKMQ (reference sequence). The CDR3 loop reads CASSLRQVSAASGRHEQYF. The CDR3 DNA follows: TGTGCCAGCAGCTTACGGCAGGTATCTGCTGCTAGCGGGAGACACGAGCAGTACTTC.

Concerning this clonotype: A read error may explain this, as a much larger clone is one base away. The CDR3 spells CASSPRDAPNEQYF. The CDR3 nucleotides are TGTGCCAGCAGCCCCAGAGACGCCCCTAACGAGCAGTACTTC. The chain is built from TRBV6-6 and TRBJ2-7; D gene uncertain. Germline CDR1 MNHNY, CDR2 SVGAGI (reference sequence). The V gene lost 6 bases and the J gene lost 5 bases, with 17 bases spanning the gap. The CDR3 has 14 residues.

Ten or more counts support this clonotype. J is TRBJ1-1 and V is TRBV28, with unresolved D. CDR1 is MDHEN and CDR2 is SYDVKM in the germline V gene. Trimming left V 2 bases short and J 7 bases short, with 14 bases between. This CDR3 is 14 amino acids long. The DNA of the CDR3 is TGTGCCAGCAGTTTAGCCGGAACGTGGGTTGAAGCTTTCTTT. As protein: CASSLAGTWVEAFF.

This chain links TRBV6-2 or TRBV6-3 with TRBJ1-1; perhaps TRBD1 as D (5 bases). Trimming left V 8 bases short and J 1 base short, with 14 bases between. CDR1 MNHEY and CDR2 SVGEGT come from the germline V gene. The CDR3 covers 14 residues. In DNA, the CDR3 is TGTGCCAGCCATAAAGACAGCCGGAACACTGAAGCTTTCTTT. It is translated as CASHKDSRNTEAFF.

At least ten counts were recorded for this clonotype. The V and J genes are TRBV12-3 or TRBV12-4 and TRBJ1-6; maybe TRBD1 (6 bases). V lost 6 bases to trimming and J lost 5 bases, with 11 bases between them. This CDR3 has 14 amino acids. The CDR3 DNA reads as TGTGCCAGCAGCCTAAGACAGGATAATTCACCCCTCCACTTT. Translation gives CASSLRQDNSPLHF.

This clonotype was picked up a small number of times. V usage is TRBV13 and J usage is TRBJ2-2, with 8 bases fitting TRBD2. Germline loops: CDR1 PRHDT, CDR2 FYEKMQ (reference sequence). The CDR3 consists of 15 residues. Losses at the gene ends were 5 bases for V and 0 bases for J; bases not matched to a gene: 2. CDR3 sequence (DNA): TGTGCCAGCAGCCAGACTAGCGCGAACACCGGGGAGCTGTTTTTT. Amino acids: CASSQTSANTGELFF.

This clonotype was observed a few times. The chain has TRBV4-1 and TRBJ1-2; D is perhaps TRBD1 (5 bases). There are 14 residues in the CDR3. V lost 3 bases to trimming and J lost 3 bases, with 11 bases between them. Germline V CDR1 and CDR2: MGHRA, YSYEKL. DNA of the CDR3: TGCGCCAGCAGCCAGGGGGATACCCACTATGGCTACACCTTC. Its translation: CASSQGDTHYGYTF.

This clonotype was detected only a few times. The chain carries TRBV7-9 and TRBJ1-1; D is undetermined. The CDR3 is made up of 14 amino acids. Germline CDR1 is SEHNR and CDR2 is FQNEAQ (reference sequence). The germline V and J ends were trimmed by 2 bases and 2 bases, with 9 bases remaining between them. The CDR3, as DNA: TGTGCCAGCAGCTTATTGGGCGTAAACACTGAAGCTTTCTTT. As protein: CASSLLGVNTEAFF.

The V gene is TRBV15, the J gene TRBJ2-3; 7 bases map to TRBD1. The germline gives CDR1 LNHNV, CDR2 YYDKDF (reference sequence). The V and J ends lost 5 bases and 7 bases, in that order; junction bases with no gene match: 6. CDR3 length: 13 amino acids. The CDR3 DNA reads as TGTGCCACCAGCCCCGCGACAGGGAATACGCAGTATTTT. Protein: CATSPATGNTQYF.

This clonotype was counted many times. This chain connects TRBV6-2 or TRBV6-3 to TRBJ2-5; D uncertain. This CDR3 is 17 amino acids long. The germline CDR1 and CDR2 sequences are MNHEY and SVGEGT. The germline V and J ends were trimmed by 3 bases and 1 base, with 18 bases remaining between them. The chain's CDR3 is CASSYSGEAWGQETQYF. The CDR3 DNA follows: TGTGCCAGCAGTTATTCCGGAGAGGCGTGGGGCCAAGAGACCCAGTACTTC.

Ten or more counts support this clonotype. The gene calls are TRBV6-2 or TRBV6-3 and TRBJ2-3; 9 nucleotides agree with TRBD2. CDR3 length: 20 residues. Germline CDR1 and CDR2: MNHEY and SVGEGT. V shed 2 bases, J shed 5 bases, and the junction held 20 bases outside the gene matches. CDR3 residues: CASSYTTGTDLAGVLDTQYF. The CDR3 coding sequence is TGTGCCAGCAGTTACACGACGGGAACCGACTTAGCGGGAGTCTTAGATACGCAGTATTTT.

In its sample, this clonotype was seen many times. The chain employs TRBV5-6 and TRBJ1-3, with D uncertain. There are 15 residues in the CDR3. The V end was cut by 2 bases, the J end by 0 bases, with 9 bases between. CDR1 and CDR2 from the germline V gene are SGHDT and YYEEEE. The CDR3 bases are TGTGCCAGCAGCTTCGGGCCCAGCTCTGGAAACACCATATATTTT. Its protein is CASSFGPSSGNTIYF.

In this sample, this clonotype turned up many times. The chain is built from TRBV12-3 or TRBV12-4 and TRBJ2-1; 8 bases fit TRBD1. The CDR3 length is 14 residues. J lost 6 bases, V lost 5 bases, and 6 bases had no gene match. CDR3 residues: CASSPRTGSNEQFF. CDR3 nucleotide sequence: TGTGCCAGCAGTCCTCGGACAGGGAGCAATGAGCAGTTCTTC.